Sequencing of this T cell receptor beta chain was carried out in a study of naive and memory T cell subsets. Study-wide findings and caveats: There was no ground truth to check naive and memory subset results. Naive repertoires, especially CD8, held a few larger clonotypes, possibly memory cells re-expressing CD45RA. In naive cells, over 95% of TCR sequences were seen only once. Gini index rose across naive, CM, EM and EMRA in CD4 and CD8.

Regarding this clonotype: The antigen is undetermined.

Both TRBC1 and TRBC2 were covered by a beta constant-region primer of two equimolar oligonucleotides. The ligated cDNA underwent four PCR rounds using SP2 and nested alpha and beta constant-region primers. A 12-nucleotide UMI and the SP2 primer were added to the cDNA 3' end by oligonucleotide ligation. One entry per CDR3 protein, called by TCRdb with MiXCR from the UMI-ligation and nested PCR reads. Counted here are roughly 150,000 distinct CDR3 sequences, about 20% occurring once; the ten biggest clones make up roughly 0.63%. Germline V lookup: CDR1 LGHNA, CDR2 YSLEER. The CDR3 is made up of 15 amino acids. V gave up 0 bases and J gave up 4 bases, with 10 bases separating them.

The chain links TRBV4-3 to TRBJ1-5, with D tentatively TRBD1 (6 bases). This sequence was found in a human donor in good health. The sample taken for sequencing was naive CD8+ T cells from blood. CDR3 coding DNA: TGCGCCAGCAGCCAAGATAGCCAGGGGAATCAGCCCCAGCATTTT. Protein product: CASSQDSQGNQPQHF.